This TCR beta chain was sequenced for a study of prognosis after radiotherapy for stage I lung cancer. This clonotype was detected once. TCR beta CDR3 amplification from genomic DNA was performed by two-round multiplex PCR. Used in first-round PCR were primers specific to each TRBV and TRBJ gene. TCRdb recomputed calls from the multiplex PCR reads with MiXCR, one row per CDR3 protein. The sample records approximately 20,000 distinct CDR3 sequences, roughly 26% being singletons. Germline CDR1 and CDR2: MNHNS and SASEGT. The CDR3 contains 15 residues. With V trimmed by 6 bases and J by 4 bases, 9 bases remained unmatched.

V usage is TRBV6-1 and J usage is TRBJ2-7, with 10 bases fitting TRBD2. The clonotype was recovered from a donor aged 50 or older with non-small cell lung cancer. Sample: PBMCs, taken before or after stereotactic body radiation therapy (not recorded which). CDR3 protein: CASSPNSGGQYEQYF. The DNA of the CDR3 is TGTGCCAGCAGCCCAAATAGCGGGGGGCAGTACGAGCAGTACTTC.